What follows is one T cell receptor beta chain and its context. The data originate from a study of blood T cell repertoires in COVID-19. Patients in Seattle were enrolled during active infection, then followed longitudinally. Repertoires were generated with immunoSEQ multiplex PCR, while TCRdb's copy carries only in-frame clones and drops some. This table has fewer than 300,000 clones, roughly 83% appearing once. This receptor was identified in a human donor with COVID-19, enrolled during active disease. The donor label of this sample is uncertain. The specimen was peripheral blood.

CDR3 in amino acids: CASSRTSASYNEQFF. In nucleotides, the CDR3 is TGTGCCAGCAGTCGCACTAGCGCCTCCTACAATGAGCAGTTCTTC. The chain recombines TRBV6-4 with TRBJ2-1, with TRBD2 identical over 7 bases. The CDR3 is made up of 15 amino acids. The germline V gene has CDR1 MRHNA and CDR2 SNTAGT. J gave up 0 bases and V 5 bases, and 4 bases lay outside the gene matches.